A single T cell receptor beta chain is shown here with its context. No antigen is known for it. The data belong to a study of cytomegalovirus exposure and HLA in healthy donors. Study-wide results and caveats: Among TCR beta chains, those listed as cytomegalovirus-associated numbered about 160.

Sequencing used immunoSEQ multiplex PCR; TCRdb keeps in-frame clones, though not all of them. The sample includes some 190,000 clones, about 82% seen only once; the top ten take about 1.5%. Germline-derived CDR1 and CDR2 are MNHEY and SMNVEV (reference sequence). The V and J ends lost 4 bases and 3 bases, in that order; junction bases with no gene match: 6. CDR3 size: 16 residues. V and J are TRBV27 and TRBJ2-7; 13 nucleotides match TRBD2. The TCR originated in a woman younger than 30 in good health and CMV-seronegative. The specimen sequenced was PBMCs. Here the CDR3 DNA reads TGTGCCAGCAGTTCGGGACTAGCGGGGTTAAACTACGAGCAGTACTTC. Amino acids: CASSSGLAGLNYEQYF.